This entry lists 19 T cell receptor beta chains sequenced from one sample in a study of shared clonotypes between healthy human individuals. Profiled with immunoSEQ multiplex PCR; TCRdb holds only in-frame clones, not every one. The repertoire holds more than 2,000,000 clones, with 85% to 95% as singletons. The material sequenced was naive CD4+ T cells from PBMCs. Subset specified: CD45RA+ positively selected. The receptors stem from a man younger than 35 in good health. Some clones in this sample may be carry-over from other donors' samples.

The chain is built from TRBV28 and TRBJ2-1; the D gene is possibly TRBD2 (6 bases). CDR3 length: 14 residues. The germline V gene has CDR1 MDHEN and CDR2 SYDVKM. V lost 4 bases and J lost 10, with 17 bases in between. CDR3 nucleotide sequence: TGTGCCAGCAGTTCCCCTCGGGGGAACGGGGAGCAGTTCTTC. Encoded protein: CASSSPRGNGEQFF. Full variable domain (outside the CDR3, taken from reference TRBV28 and TRBJ2-1): DVKVTQSSRYLVKRTGEKVFLECVQDMDHENMFWYRQDPGLGLRLIYFSYDVKMKEKGDIPEGYSVSREKKERFSLILESASTNQTSMYLCASSSPRGNGEQFFGPGTRLTVL.

This clone was seen a few times. V and J are TRBV10-1 and TRBJ1-3, with D uncertain. The V gene's germline CDR1 is WNHNN and CDR2 SYGVQD (reference sequence). The CDR3 consists of 14 residues. The V and J ends lost 2 bases and 7 bases respectively, with 12 bases between them. The CDR3 loop is CASSENQDGNTIYF. CDR3 bases: TGCGCCAGCAGTGAGAATCAAGATGGCAACACCATATATTTT.

The chain is built from TRBV7-2 and TRBJ2-3; D not certain. CDR3 length equals 14 residues. CDR1 SGHTA and CDR2 FQGNSA come from the germline V gene. V was pared by 2 bases and J by 3 bases, with 9 bases between. CDR3 in DNA: TGTGCCAGCAGCTTAACCGGTCAGACAGATACGCAGTATTTT. Protein product: CASSLTGQTDTQYF.

This chain links TRBV28 with TRBJ2-1; D is perhaps TRBD2 (5 bases). The V gene's germline CDR1 is MDHEN and CDR2 SYDVKM. Trimming removed 3 bases from V and 2 bases from J, with 11 bases in between. This CDR3 is 15 amino acids long. The CDR3 nucleotides are TGTGCCAGCAGTTTGGGAGTCCCCCCCTACAATGAGCAGTTCTTC. Encoded protein: CASSLGVPPYNEQFF. The variable domain in full, completed from reference TRBV28 and TRBJ2-1, reads DVKVTQSSRYLVKRTGEKVFLECVQDMDHENMFWYRQDPGLGLRLIYFSYDVKMKEKGDIPEGYSVSREKKERFSLILESASTNQTSMYLCASSLGVPPYNEQFFGPGTRLTVL.

The chain uses TRBV19 and TRBJ1-5; 7 nucleotides match TRBD1. CDR1 and CDR2 from the germline V gene are LNHDA and SQIVND (reference sequence). The J segment lost 1 base and the V segment lost 4 bases, leaving 1 base of the junction unmatched. This CDR3 spans 14 amino acids. In nucleotides, the CDR3 is TGTGCCAGTAGTAGACAGGGCAGCAATCAGCCCCAGCATTTT. Translated, it gives CASSRQGSNQPQHF.

The chain employs TRBV18 and TRBJ1-4; D not resolved. Germline CDR1 reads KGHSH; CDR2 reads LQKENI. The CDR3 runs 13 residues. V shed 3 bases and J shed 6 bases, with 8 bases lying between them. CDR3 sequence (DNA): TGTGCCAGCTCACCGCCCGCACATGAAAAACTGTTTTTT. Translation gives CASSPPAHEKLFF.

Here the CDR3 DNA reads TGTGCCAGCAGCCGCGGGACAGGGGCCAATGAGCAGTTCTTC. Translation gives CASSRGTGANEQFF. The V gene is TRBV6-5, the J gene TRBJ2-1, with 10 bases lining up with TRBD1. The ends lost 6 bases at V and 6 bases at J; junction bases unmatched: 5. This CDR3 spans 14 amino acids. Germline V gene data show CDR1 as MNHEY and CDR2 as SVGAGI.

The rearrangement uses TRBV9 and TRBJ2-7, with 14 bases identical to TRBD2. The junction had 6 bases not matched to a gene; V was cut back by 0 bases and J by 10 bases. This CDR3 contains 15 residues. Germline-derived CDR1 and CDR2 are SGDLS and YYNGEE. This chain's CDR3 is CASSVEGLAGVGQYF. DNA of the CDR3: TGTGCCAGCAGCGTAGAGGGACTAGCGGGAGTCGGACAGTACTTC.

The chain is built from TRBV5-1 and TRBJ2-3; no clear D. The germline V and J ends were trimmed by 4 bases and 6 bases, with 15 bases remaining between them. Germline V gene data show CDR1 as SGHRS and CDR2 as YFSETQ. The CDR3 consists of 14 residues. The CDR3 loop is CASSLAADGDTQYF. Written as DNA, the CDR3 is TGCGCCAGCAGCCTGGCTGCCGACGGGGATACGCAGTATTTT.

The V call is TRBV19, the J call TRBJ2-1, with D perhaps matching TRBD1 (7 bases). Deletions cut 1 base from V and 8 bases from J, with 12 bases between. Germline V gene sequence: CDR1 LNHDA, CDR2 SQIVND (reference sequence). The CDR3 sequence is 14 residues long. The CDR3 DNA is TGTGCCAGTAGTATAGTGGAGGGGGCGGATGAGCAGTTCTTC. It codes for CASSIVEGADEQFF.

Note on this clone: This sample includes further DNA sequences coding for the same CDR3. The chain carries TRBV6-6 and TRBJ2-7, with D perhaps given as TRBD1 or TRBD2 (5 bases each). Looked up from germline, CDR1 is MNHNY and CDR2 is SVGAGI (reference sequence). V lost 0 bases, J lost 2 bases, and 8 bases lay in between. The length of the CDR3 is 14 residues. The CDR3 sequence: CASSYSEGTYEQYF. The CDR3 nucleotides read TGTGCCAGCAGTTACTCCGAGGGGACCTACGAGCAGTACTTC.

This rearrangement joins TRBV5-1 to TRBJ1-4, with 7 bases matching TRBD1. This CDR3 has 15 residues. Germline loops: CDR1 SGHRS, CDR2 YFSETQ. Trimming removed 3 bases from V and 1 base from J; junction bases left unmatched: 3. DNA of the CDR3: TGCGCCAGCAGCTCGGCAGGGGGAACTAATGAAAAACTGTTTTTT. Its protein product is CASSSAGGTNEKLFF.

This chain uses TRBV28 with TRBJ1-5, with 8 bases aligning to TRBD1. V lost 6 bases to trimming and J lost 1 base; unmatched junction nucleotides: 2. This CDR3 is built from 14 residues. Germline V gene data show CDR1 as MDHEN and CDR2 as SYDVKM. The CDR3 here is CASRRDRSNQPQHF. CDR3 DNA sequence: TGTGCCAGCAGGAGGGACAGGAGCAATCAGCCCCAGCATTTT.

The gene calls are TRBV10-1 and TRBJ2-3; possibly TRBD1 for D (6 bases). Trimming shortened V by 8 bases and J by 4 bases, and 13 bases separated the two germline ends. The CDR3 extends over 13 amino acids. The germline V gene has CDR1 WNHNN and CDR2 SYGVQD (reference sequence). CDR3: CASAPGVADTQYF. The CDR3 coding sequence is TGCGCCAGCGCCCCAGGGGTGGCAGATACGCAGTATTTT.

The chain joins TRBV29-1 to TRBJ2-5; no definite D call. This CDR3 contains 15 residues. Germline V gene lookup returns CDR1 SQVTM and CDR2 ANQGSEA. The V end was cut by 6 bases, the J end by 4 bases, with 21 bases between. The CDR3 region is CSVLSGARWRETQYF. The CDR3 DNA reads TGCAGCGTGCTAAGTGGAGCCCGATGGAGAGAGACCCAGTACTTC.

This chain links TRBV29-1 with TRBJ1-6; D may be TRBD1 (6 bases). This CDR3 has 14 residues. V gave up 7 bases and J gave up 9 bases, with 19 bases separating them. Per germline, CDR1 SQVTM and CDR2 ANQGSEA. The CDR3 nucleotides read TGCAGCGCCCGGGGGCAGGGTGAAAGTTCACCCCTCCACTTT. It codes for CSARGQGESSPLHF.

As regards this clone: This specimen includes other DNA sequences encoding the same CDR3. The V gene is TRBV28, the J gene TRBJ2-5, with a weak D call TRBD2 (5 bases). This CDR3 region has 11 residues. Germline V gene data show CDR1 as MDHEN and CDR2 as SYDVKM. V lost 6 bases and J lost 5, with 7 bases in between. CDR3 coding DNA: TGTGCCAGCAGAGTAGCGGAGACCCAGTACTTC. Translating gives CASRVAETQYF.

This chain connects TRBV11-2 to TRBJ2-5; 7 bases are a match to TRBD2. The CDR3 covers 12 residues. Germline V gene lookup returns CDR1 SGHAT and CDR2 FQNNGV. V lost 5 bases to trimming and J lost 8 bases; unmatched junction nucleotides: 5. For the CDR3, the DNA is TGTGCCAGCAGCACGGGGGGTGGAACCCAGTACTTC. Its protein is CASSTGGGTQYF. Full variable domain (remainder filled in from reference TRBV11-2 and TRBJ2-5): EAGVAQSPRYKIIEKRQSVAFWCNPISGHATLYWYQQILGQGPKLLIQFQNNGVVDDSQLPKDRFSAERLKGVDSTLKIQPAKLEDSAVYLCASSTGGGTQYFGPGTRLLVL.

V is TRBV28 and J is TRBJ2-3; 9 bases are shared with TRBD1. The germline V gene has CDR1 MDHEN and CDR2 SYDVKM. The trim removed 6 bases at V and 4 bases at J, leaving 11 bases unmatched. The CDR3 has 16 amino acids. CDR3 sequence (DNA): TGTGCCAGCAGAGGTCCGCCGGGACAGGGCCCAGATACGCAGTATTTT. Protein product: CASRGPPGQGPDTQYF.